These 3 T cell receptor beta chains were all obtained from the same sample, sequenced in a study of shared clonotypes between healthy human individuals. Naive CD8 populations comprised CD45RO-negative cells positively selected for CCR7, excluding terminally differentiated effector memory CD45RA+ cells. Method: immunoSEQ multiplex PCR; TCRdb's copy keeps in-frame clones and lacks some. The sample yields 750,000 to 1,000,000 clones, around 92% seen once. Sequencing input: naive CD8+ T cells sorted from blood. These receptors came from a man younger than 45 in good health.

V and J are TRBV30 and TRBJ2-3; TRBD2 matches 9 bases. Trimming removed 0 bases from V and 1 base from J; junction bases left unmatched: 5. Germline-derived CDR1 and CDR2 are GTSNPN and SVGIG (reference sequence). This CDR3 has 16 residues. As DNA, the CDR3 is TGTGCCTGGAGTGTACTCGGCGGGAGGGGCACAGATACGCAGTATTTT. The encoded protein is CAWSVLGGRGTDTQYF. The entire variable domain, with the rest obtained from reference TRBV30 and TRBJ2-3, is as follows: SQTIHQWPATLVQPVGSPLSLECTVEGTSNPNLYWYRQAAGRGLQLLFYSVGIGQISSEVPQNLSASRPQDRQFILSSKKLLLSDSGFYLCAWSVLGGRGTDTQYFGPGTRLTVL.

This rearrangement joins TRBV15 to TRBJ1-5; no reliable D call. CDR3 length: 15 residues. Germline-derived CDR1 and CDR2 are LNHNV and YYDKDF (reference sequence). V gave up 0 bases and J gave up 4 bases, with 10 bases separating them. The CDR3 spells CATSRDPLGNQPQHF. DNA for the CDR3: TGTGCCACCAGCAGAGATCCACTAGGTAATCAGCCCCAGCATTTT.

The rearrangement links TRBV9 to TRBJ2-5, with 7 bases fitting TRBD1. The ends lost 4 bases at V and 1 base at J; junction bases unmatched: 4. The CDR3 runs to 14 residues. The germline CDR1 and CDR2 sequences are SGDLS and YYNGEE. In DNA, the CDR3 is TGTGCCAGCAGCCCAGGGGGTCCCCAAGAGACCCAGTACTTC. Protein sequence: CASSPGGPQETQYF.